This TCR beta chain was documented in a study of blood T cell repertoires in COVID-19. Assay: immunoSEQ multiplex PCR; the TCRdb copy retains only in-frame clones and omits some. The repertoire holds tens of thousands of clones, with about 89% as singletons. This CDR3 region has 16 residues. V was pared by 3 bases and J by 0 bases, with 6 bases of the junction left unmatched. Germline V gene sequence: CDR1 SGDLS, CDR2 YYNGEE. Specimen: peripheral blood. The TCR was taken from a human donor in a cohort sampled during active COVID-19. This chain links TRBV9 with TRBJ2-3; 8 nucleotides line up with TRBD2. CDR3: CASSALSGTSTDTQYF. Here the CDR3 DNA reads TGTGCCAGCAGCGCCCTTAGCGGGACTAGCACAGATACGCAGTATTTT. The full variable domain, rest sourced from reference TRBV9 and TRBJ2-3, is DSGVTQTPKHLITATGQRVTLRCSPRSGDLSVYWYQQSLDQGLQFLIQYYNGEERAKGNILERFSAQQFPDLHSELNLSSLELGDSALYFCASSALSGTSTDTQYFGPGTRLTVL.